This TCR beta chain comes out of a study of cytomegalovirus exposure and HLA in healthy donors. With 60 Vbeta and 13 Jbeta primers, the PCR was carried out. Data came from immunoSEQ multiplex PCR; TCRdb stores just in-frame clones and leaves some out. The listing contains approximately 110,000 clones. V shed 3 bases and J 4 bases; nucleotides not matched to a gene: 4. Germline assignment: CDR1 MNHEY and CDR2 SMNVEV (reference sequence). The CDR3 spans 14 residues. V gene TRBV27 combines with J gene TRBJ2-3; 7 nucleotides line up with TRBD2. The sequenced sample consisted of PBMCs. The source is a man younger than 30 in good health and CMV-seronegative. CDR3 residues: CASSFESGADTQYF. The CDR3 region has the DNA TGTGCCAGCAGTTTTGAAAGCGGGGCAGATACGCAGTATTTT.